This T cell receptor (beta chain) was sequenced during a study of T-cell reconstitution after alpha-beta-depleted transplantation in children. Study findings and constraints: At one year after transplant, newly produced T cells mostly accounted for T-cell counts and diversity.

Unique molecular identifiers featured in how the TCRbeta library was prepared. TCRdb ran MiXCR on the PCR reads and lists one entry per CDR3 protein. The sample lists 95,000 to 150,000 distinct CDR3 sequences; more than 20% were seen once. As to this clonotype: Its matching antigen is unknown.

CDR1 and CDR2 from the germline V gene are MDHEN and SYDVKM. The CDR3 totals 14 residues. V trimming: 4 bases; J trimming: 9 bases; junction bases outside the gene matches: 10. This clonotype was sampled from a male patient aged 2-10 years who had a stem cell transplant for chronic granulomatous disease, so the T cells may come from the graft donor. The sample consisted of PBMCs, mostly from graft donor cells, taken 180 days after TCRalphabeta/CD19-depleted stem cell transplant. This chain links TRBV28 with TRBJ2-5; 8 nucleotides align to TRBD2. Here the CDR3 reads CASSSTPAGVAQYF. CDR3 in DNA: TGTGCCAGCAGTTCTACCCCAGCGGGAGTGGCCCAGTACTTC.